The entry below gives a single TCR beta chain sequence along with its context. Repertoires were generated with immunoSEQ multiplex PCR, while TCRdb's copy carries only in-frame clones and drops some. The repertoire has 350,000 to 400,000 clones, 85% to 90% of them found once; the top ten carry about 1%. All enrollees were roughly 18 to 89 years old and from 24 US areas. These data originate in a study of blood T cell repertoires in COVID-19. Study details: Samples came from the United States, Italy and Spain, spanning acute and convalescent COVID-19.

This CDR3 spans 16 amino acids. CDR1 SGHNT and CDR2 YYREEE come from the germline V gene (reference sequence). The V and J ends lost 0 bases and 0 bases respectively, with 11 bases between them. The V gene is TRBV5-4, the J gene TRBJ2-3; D is ambiguous. Sample: PBMCs or T cells enriched from blood (not recorded which). This sequence originates from a man younger than 35 who had recovered from COVID-19. The CDR3 nucleotides are TGTGCCAGCAGCTTGGCCTCGTTCGGGAGCACAGATACGCAGTATTTT. Protein sequence: CASSLASFGSTDTQYF. The whole variable domain, filled in from reference TRBV5-4 and TRBJ2-3, reads ETGVTQSPTHLIKTRGQQVTLRCSSQSGHNTVSWYQQALGQGPQFIFQYYREEENGRGNFPPRFSGLQFPNYSSELNVNALELDDSALYLCASSLASFGSTDTQYFGPGTRLTVL.